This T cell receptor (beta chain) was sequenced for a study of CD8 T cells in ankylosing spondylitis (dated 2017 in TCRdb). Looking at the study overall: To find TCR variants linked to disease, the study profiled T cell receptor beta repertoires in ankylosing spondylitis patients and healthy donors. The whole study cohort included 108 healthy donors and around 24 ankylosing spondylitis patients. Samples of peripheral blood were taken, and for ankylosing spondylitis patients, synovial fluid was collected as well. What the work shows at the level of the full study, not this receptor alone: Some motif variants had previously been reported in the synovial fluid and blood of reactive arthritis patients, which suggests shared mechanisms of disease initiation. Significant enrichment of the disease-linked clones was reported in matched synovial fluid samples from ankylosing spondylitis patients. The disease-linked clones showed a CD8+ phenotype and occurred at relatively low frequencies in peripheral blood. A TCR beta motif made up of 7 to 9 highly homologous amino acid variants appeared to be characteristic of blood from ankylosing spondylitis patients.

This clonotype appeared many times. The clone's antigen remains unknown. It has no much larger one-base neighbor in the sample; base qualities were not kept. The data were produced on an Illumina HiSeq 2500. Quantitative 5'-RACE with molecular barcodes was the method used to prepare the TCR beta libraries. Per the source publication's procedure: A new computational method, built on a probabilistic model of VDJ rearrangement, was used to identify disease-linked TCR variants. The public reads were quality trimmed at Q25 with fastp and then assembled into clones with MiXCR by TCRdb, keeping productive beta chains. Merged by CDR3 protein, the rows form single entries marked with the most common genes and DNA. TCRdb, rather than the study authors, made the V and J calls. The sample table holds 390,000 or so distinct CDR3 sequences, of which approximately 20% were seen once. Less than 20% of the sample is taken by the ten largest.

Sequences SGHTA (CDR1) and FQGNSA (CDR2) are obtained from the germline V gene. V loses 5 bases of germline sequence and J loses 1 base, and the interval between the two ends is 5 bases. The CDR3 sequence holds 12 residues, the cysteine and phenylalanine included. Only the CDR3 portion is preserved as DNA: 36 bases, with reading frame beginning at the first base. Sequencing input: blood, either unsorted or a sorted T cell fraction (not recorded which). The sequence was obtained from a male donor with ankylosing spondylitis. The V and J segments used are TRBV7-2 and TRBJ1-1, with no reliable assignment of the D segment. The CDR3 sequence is CASSHGNTEAFF. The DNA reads TGTGCCAGCAGCCATGGGAACACTGAAGCTTTCTTT.